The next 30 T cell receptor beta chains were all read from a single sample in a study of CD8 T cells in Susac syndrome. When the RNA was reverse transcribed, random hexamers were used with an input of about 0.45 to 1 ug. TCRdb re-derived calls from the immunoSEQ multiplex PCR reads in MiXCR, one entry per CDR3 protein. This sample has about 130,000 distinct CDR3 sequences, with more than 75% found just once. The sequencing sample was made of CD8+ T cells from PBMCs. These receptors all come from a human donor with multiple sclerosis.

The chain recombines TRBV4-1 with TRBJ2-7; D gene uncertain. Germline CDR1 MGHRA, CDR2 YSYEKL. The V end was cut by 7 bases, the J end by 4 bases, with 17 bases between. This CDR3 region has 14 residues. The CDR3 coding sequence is TGCGCCAGCACCCCTTTGGGATCCCCTTACGAGCAGTACTTC. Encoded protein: CASTPLGSPYEQYF.

This CDR3 reads CASSRGTSRDNEQFF. CDR3 coding DNA: TGTGCCAGCAGCCGGGGGACTAGCCGCGACAATGAGCAGTTCTTC. V is TRBV27 and J is TRBJ2-1; 9 bases agree with TRBD2. The CDR3 loop spans 15 amino acids. Germline CDR1 MNHEY, CDR2 SMNVEV (reference sequence). Unmatched junction bases numbered 8, after V lost 6 bases and J lost 5 bases.

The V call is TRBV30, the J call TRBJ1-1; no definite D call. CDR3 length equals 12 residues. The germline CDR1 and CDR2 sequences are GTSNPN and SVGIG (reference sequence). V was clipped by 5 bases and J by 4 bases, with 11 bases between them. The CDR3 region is CAWGLTGTEAFF. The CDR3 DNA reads TGTGCCTGGGGACTAACGGGCACTGAAGCTTTCTTT.

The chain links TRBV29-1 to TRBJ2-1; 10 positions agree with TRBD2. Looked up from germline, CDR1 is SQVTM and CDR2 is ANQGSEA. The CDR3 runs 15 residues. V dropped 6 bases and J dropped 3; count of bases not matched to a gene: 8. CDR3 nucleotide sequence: TGCAGCGTCGCATTTATAGCGGGGGGCTACAATGAGCAGTTCTTC. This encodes CSVAFIAGGYNEQFF.

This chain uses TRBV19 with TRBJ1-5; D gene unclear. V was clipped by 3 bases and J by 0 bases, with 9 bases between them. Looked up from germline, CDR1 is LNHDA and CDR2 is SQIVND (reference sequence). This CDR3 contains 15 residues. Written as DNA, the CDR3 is TGTGCCAGTAGTATCAGCCAGTATAGCAATCAGCCCCAGCATTTT. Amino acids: CASSISQYSNQPQHF.

The CDR3 protein is CASSQQDYPRDIQYF. The CDR3 coding sequence is TGTGCCAGCAGCCAACAGGACTATCCGCGGGACATTCAGTACTTC. This chain joins TRBV6-5 and TRBJ2-4; D might be TRBD2 (6 bases). Trimming stripped 6 bases from V and 8 bases from J, with 20 bases between. This CDR3 is 15 amino acids long. The germline CDR1 and CDR2 sequences are MNHEY and SVGAGI.

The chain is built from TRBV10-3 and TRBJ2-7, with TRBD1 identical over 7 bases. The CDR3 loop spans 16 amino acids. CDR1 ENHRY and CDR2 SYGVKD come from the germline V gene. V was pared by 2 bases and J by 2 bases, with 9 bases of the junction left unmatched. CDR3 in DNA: TGTGCCATCAGTGAGGGACAGGCTACTTTCCCCTACGAGCAGTACTTC. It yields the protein CAISEGQATFPYEQYF.

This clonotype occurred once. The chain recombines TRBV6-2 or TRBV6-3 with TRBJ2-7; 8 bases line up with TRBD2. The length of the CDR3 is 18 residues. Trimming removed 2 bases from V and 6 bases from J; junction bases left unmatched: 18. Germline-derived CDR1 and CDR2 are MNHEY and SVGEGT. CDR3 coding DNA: TGTGCCAGCAGTTACCCCGCTGCCTGGGGACTAGAATCGGGCGAGCAGTACTTC. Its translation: CASSYPAAWGLESGEQYF.

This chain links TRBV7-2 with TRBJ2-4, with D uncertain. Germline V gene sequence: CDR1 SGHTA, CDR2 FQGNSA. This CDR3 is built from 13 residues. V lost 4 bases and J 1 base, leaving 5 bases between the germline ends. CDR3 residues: CASSSPAKNIQYF. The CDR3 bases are TGTGCCAGCAGCTCTCCGGCCAAAAACATTCAGTACTTC.

The CDR3 sequence is CAWSLLGVSYEQYF. CDR3 nucleotide sequence: TGTGCCTGGAGTCTTCTAGGGGTGTCCTACGAGCAGTACTTC. This chain links TRBV30 with TRBJ2-7, with D possibly being TRBD1 (5 bases). The V gene's germline CDR1 is GTSNPN and CDR2 SVGIG (reference sequence). The CDR3 is made up of 14 amino acids. V lost 2 bases, J lost 1 base, and 12 bases lay in between.

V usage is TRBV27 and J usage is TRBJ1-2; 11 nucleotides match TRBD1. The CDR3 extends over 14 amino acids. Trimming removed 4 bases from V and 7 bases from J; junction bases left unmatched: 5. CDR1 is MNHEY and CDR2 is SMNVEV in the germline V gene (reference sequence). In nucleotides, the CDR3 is TGTGCCAGCAGTTCAGCAGGGACAGGGGGTGGCTACACCTTC. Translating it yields CASSSAGTGGGYTF.

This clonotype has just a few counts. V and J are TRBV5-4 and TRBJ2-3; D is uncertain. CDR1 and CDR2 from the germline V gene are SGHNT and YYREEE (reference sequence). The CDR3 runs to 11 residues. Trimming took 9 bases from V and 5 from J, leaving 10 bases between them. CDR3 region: CATALGDTQYF. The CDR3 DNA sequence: TGTGCCACCGCCTTGGGAGATACGCAGTATTTT.

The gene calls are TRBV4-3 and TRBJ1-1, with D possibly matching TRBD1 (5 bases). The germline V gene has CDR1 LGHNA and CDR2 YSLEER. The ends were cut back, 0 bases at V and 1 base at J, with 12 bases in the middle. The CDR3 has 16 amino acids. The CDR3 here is CASSQDPATANTEAFF. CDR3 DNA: TGCGCCAGCAGCCAAGATCCAGCGACAGCGAACACTGAAGCTTTCTTT.

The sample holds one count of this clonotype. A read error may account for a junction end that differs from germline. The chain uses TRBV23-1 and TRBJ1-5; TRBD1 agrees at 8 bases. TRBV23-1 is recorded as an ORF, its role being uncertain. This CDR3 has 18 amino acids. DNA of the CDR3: TGCGCCAGCAGCCAATATCTAACAGGGGGGGTGTTAGGTCAGCCCCAGCATTTT. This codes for CASSQYLTGGVLGQPQHF.

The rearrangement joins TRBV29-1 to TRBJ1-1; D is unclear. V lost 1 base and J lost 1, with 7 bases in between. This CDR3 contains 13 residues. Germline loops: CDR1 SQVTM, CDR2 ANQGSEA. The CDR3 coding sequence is TGCAGCGTTGAAGGGACTACGAACACTGAAGCTTTCTTT. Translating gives CSVEGTTNTEAFF.

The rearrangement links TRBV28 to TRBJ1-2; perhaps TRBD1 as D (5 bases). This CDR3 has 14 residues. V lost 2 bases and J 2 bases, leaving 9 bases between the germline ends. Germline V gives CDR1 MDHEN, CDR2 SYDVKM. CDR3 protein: CASSLRGTNYGYTF. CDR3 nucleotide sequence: TGTGCCAGCAGTTTACGGGGGACGAACTATGGCTACACCTTC.

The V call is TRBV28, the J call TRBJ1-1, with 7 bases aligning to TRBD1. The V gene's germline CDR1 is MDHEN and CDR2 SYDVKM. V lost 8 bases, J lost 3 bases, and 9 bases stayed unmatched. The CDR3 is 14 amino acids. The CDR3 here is CASAYHGTDTEAFF. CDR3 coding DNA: TGTGCCAGCGCTTACCACGGGACAGACACTGAAGCTTTCTTT.

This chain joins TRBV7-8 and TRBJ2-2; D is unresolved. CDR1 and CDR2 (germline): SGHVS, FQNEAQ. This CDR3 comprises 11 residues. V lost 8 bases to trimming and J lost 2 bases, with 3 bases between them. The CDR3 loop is CASANTGELFF. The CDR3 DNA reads TGTGCCAGCGCTAACACCGGGGAGCTGTTTTTT.

CDR3 sequence reads: CARRDRDTGELFF. In DNA, the CDR3 is TGTGCCCGCCGGGACAGGGACACCGGGGAGCTGTTTTTT. The genes are TRBV2 and TRBJ2-2, with TRBD1 matching 9 bases. Looked up from germline, CDR1 is SNHLY and CDR2 is FYNNEI. With V trimmed by 11 bases and J by 3 bases, 4 bases remained unmatched. The CDR3 extends over 13 amino acids. Looking up the rest from reference TRBV2 and TRBJ2-2 gives the full variable domain: EPEVTQTPSHQVTQMGQEVILRCVPISNHLYFYWYRQILGQKVEFLVSFYNNEISEKSEIFDDQFSVERPDGSNFTLKIRSTKLEDSAMYFCARRDRDTGELFFGEGSRLTVL.

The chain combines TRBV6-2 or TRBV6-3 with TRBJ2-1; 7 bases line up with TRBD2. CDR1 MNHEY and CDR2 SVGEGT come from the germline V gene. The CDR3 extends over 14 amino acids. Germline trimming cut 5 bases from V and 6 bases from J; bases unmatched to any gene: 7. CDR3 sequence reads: CASSIAGGSNEQFF. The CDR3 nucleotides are TGTGCCAGCAGTATAGCGGGTGGGTCCAATGAGCAGTTCTTC.

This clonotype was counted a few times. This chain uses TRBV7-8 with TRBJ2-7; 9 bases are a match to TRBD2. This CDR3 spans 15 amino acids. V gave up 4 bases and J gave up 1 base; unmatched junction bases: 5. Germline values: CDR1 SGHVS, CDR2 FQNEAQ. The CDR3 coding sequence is TGTGCCAGCAGCTCGACGACTAGCGGATCCTACGAGCAGTACTTC. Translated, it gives CASSSTTSGSYEQYF.

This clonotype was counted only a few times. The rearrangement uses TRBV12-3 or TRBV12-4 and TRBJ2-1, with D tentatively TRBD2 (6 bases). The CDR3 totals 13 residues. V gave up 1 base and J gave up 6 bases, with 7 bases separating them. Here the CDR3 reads CASSLGGGNEQFF. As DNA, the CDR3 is TGTGCCAGCAGTTTAGGGGGAGGCAATGAGCAGTTCTTC.

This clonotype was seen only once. The CDR3 region is CAWEEGTSRWNEQFF. The CDR3 bases are TGTGCCTGGGAAGAGGGGACTAGCAGGTGGAATGAGCAGTTCTTC. The rearrangement joins TRBV30 to TRBJ2-1; 9 bases match TRBD2. With 5 bases clipped from V and 7 bases from J, the junction kept 12 bases outside the gene matches. This CDR3 is 15 amino acids long. Germline-derived CDR1 and CDR2 are GTSNPN and SVGIG (reference sequence).

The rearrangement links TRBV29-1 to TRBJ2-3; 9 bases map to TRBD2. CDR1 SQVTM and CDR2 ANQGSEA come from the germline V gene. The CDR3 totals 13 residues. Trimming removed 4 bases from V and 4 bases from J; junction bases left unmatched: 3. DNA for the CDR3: TGCAGCGTTGGGGCGGGAGGGGCAGATACGCAGTATTTT. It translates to CSVGAGGADTQYF.

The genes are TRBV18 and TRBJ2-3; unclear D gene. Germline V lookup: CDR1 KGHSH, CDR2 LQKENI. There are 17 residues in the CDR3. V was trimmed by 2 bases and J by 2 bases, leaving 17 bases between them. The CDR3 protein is CASSPRTLHGPTDTQYF. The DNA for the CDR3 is TGTGCCAGCTCACCAAGAACCCTACATGGCCCCACAGATACGCAGTATTTT. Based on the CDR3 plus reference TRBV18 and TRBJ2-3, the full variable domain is NAGVMQNPRHLVRRRGQEARLRCSPMKGHSHVYWYRQLPEEGLKFMVYLQKENIIDESGMPKERFSAEFPKEGPSILRIQQVVRGDSAAYFCASSPRTLHGPTDTQYFGPGTRLTVL.

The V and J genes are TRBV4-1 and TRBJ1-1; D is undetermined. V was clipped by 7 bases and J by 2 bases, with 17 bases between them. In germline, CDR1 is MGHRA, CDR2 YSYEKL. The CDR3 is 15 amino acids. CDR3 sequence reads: CASKPAPAGNTEAFF. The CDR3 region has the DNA TGCGCCAGCAAACCCGCGCCGGCGGGAAACACTGAAGCTTTCTTT.

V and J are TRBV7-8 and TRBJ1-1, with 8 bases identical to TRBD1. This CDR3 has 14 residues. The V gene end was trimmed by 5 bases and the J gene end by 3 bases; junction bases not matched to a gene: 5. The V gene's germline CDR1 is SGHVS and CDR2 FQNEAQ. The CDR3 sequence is CASSPGQGYTEAFF. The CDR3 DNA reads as TGTGCCAGCAGCCCTGGACAGGGATACACTGAAGCTTTCTTT.

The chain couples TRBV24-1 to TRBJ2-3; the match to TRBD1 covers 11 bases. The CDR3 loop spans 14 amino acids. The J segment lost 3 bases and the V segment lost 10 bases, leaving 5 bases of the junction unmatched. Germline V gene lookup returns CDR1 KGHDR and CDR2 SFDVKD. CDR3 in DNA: TGTGCCACAACCGGGACAGGGGGAACAGATACGCAGTATTTT. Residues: CATTGTGGTDTQYF.

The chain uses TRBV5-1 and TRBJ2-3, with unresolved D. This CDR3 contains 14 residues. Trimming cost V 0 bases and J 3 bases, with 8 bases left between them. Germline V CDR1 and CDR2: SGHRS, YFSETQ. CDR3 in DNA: TGCGCCAGCAGCTTGGCGCTTCCAACAGATACGCAGTATTTT. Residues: CASSLALPTDTQYF.

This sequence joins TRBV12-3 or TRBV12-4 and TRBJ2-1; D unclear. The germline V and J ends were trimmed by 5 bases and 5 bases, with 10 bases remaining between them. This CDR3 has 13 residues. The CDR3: CASSPPDNNEQFF. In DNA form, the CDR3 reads TGTGCCAGCAGTCCCCCTGACAACAATGAGCAGTTCTTC.